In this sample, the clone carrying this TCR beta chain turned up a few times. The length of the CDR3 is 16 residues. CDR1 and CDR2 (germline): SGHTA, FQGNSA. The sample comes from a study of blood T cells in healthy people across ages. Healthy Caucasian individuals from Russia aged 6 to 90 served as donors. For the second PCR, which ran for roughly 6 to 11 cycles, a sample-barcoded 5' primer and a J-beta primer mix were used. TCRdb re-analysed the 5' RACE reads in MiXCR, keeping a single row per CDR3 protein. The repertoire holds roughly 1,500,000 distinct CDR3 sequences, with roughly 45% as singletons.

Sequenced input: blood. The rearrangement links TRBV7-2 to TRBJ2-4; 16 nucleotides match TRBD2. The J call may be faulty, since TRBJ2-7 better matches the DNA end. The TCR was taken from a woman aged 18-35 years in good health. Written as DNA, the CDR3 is TGTGCCAGCAGCAAGGGACTAGCGGGGGGGCCATACGAGCAGTACTTC. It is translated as CASSKGLAGGPYEQYF.